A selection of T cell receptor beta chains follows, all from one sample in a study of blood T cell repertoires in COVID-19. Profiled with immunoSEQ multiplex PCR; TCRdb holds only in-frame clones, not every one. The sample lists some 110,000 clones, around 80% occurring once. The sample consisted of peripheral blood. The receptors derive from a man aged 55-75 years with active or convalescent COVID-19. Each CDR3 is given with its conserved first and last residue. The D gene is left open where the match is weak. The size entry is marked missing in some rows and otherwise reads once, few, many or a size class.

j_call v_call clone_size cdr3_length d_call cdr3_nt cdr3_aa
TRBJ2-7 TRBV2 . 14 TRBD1 TGTGCCAGCAGAAAGACAGGGCCCTCCTACGAGCAGTACTTC CASRKTGPSYEQYF
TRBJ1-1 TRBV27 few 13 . TGTGCCAGCAGCTTCCAGCGGAACACTGAAGCTTTCTTT CASSFQRNTEAFF
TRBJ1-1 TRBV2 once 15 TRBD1 TGTGCCAGCAGTGAAGGAGGGGGCAGCCTTAGCTATGGTTTCTTT CASSEGGGSLSYGFF
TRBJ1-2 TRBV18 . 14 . TGTGCCAGCTCACAACAGACCCCTACGAAGGGCTACACCTTC CASSQQTPTKGYTF
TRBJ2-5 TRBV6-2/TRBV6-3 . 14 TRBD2 TGTGCCAGCAGTTTGCGGGGGTCCGATGCGACCCAGTACTTC CASSLRGSDATQYF
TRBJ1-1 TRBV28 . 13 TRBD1 TGTGCCAGCAGTTACGGACAGGGGGATGAAGCTTTCTTT CASSYGQGDEAFF
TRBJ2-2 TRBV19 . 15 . TGTGCCAGTAGTATAGTGAGAGGGTACACCGGGGAGCTGTTTTTT CASSIVRGYTGELFF
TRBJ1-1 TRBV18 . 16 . TGTGCCAGCTCTTTTGGACAGTCTTTTTTGAACACTGAAGCTTTCTTT CASSFGQSFLNTEAFF
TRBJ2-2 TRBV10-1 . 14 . TGCGCCGGCATCCCCAAGAGATGTACCGGGGAGCTGTTTTTT CAGIPKRCTGELFF
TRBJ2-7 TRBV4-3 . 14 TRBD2 TGCGCCAGCAGCCAAGTCTCTAGCGGGAGCGAGCAGTACTTC CASSQVSSGSEQYF
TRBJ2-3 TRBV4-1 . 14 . TGCGCCAGCAGCCAAGATCTTCGGGGAGATACGCAGTATTTT CASSQDLRGDTQYF
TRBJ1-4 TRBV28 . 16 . TGTGCCAGCAGCCCCGATCCCAGGCAAACTAATGAAAAACTGTTTTTT CASSPDPRQTNEKLFF
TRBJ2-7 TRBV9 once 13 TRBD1 TGTGCCAGCACCTGGGGACAGGGCGGCGAGCAGTACTTC CASTWGQGGEQYF
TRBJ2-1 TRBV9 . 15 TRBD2 TGTGCCAGCAGCGCAGCTAGCGGAGGCTACAATGAGCAGTTCTTC CASSAASGGYNEQFF
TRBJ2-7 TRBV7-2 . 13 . TGTGCCAGCAGCTTAGGCCTAGTCTACGAGCAGTACTTC CASSLGLVYEQYF